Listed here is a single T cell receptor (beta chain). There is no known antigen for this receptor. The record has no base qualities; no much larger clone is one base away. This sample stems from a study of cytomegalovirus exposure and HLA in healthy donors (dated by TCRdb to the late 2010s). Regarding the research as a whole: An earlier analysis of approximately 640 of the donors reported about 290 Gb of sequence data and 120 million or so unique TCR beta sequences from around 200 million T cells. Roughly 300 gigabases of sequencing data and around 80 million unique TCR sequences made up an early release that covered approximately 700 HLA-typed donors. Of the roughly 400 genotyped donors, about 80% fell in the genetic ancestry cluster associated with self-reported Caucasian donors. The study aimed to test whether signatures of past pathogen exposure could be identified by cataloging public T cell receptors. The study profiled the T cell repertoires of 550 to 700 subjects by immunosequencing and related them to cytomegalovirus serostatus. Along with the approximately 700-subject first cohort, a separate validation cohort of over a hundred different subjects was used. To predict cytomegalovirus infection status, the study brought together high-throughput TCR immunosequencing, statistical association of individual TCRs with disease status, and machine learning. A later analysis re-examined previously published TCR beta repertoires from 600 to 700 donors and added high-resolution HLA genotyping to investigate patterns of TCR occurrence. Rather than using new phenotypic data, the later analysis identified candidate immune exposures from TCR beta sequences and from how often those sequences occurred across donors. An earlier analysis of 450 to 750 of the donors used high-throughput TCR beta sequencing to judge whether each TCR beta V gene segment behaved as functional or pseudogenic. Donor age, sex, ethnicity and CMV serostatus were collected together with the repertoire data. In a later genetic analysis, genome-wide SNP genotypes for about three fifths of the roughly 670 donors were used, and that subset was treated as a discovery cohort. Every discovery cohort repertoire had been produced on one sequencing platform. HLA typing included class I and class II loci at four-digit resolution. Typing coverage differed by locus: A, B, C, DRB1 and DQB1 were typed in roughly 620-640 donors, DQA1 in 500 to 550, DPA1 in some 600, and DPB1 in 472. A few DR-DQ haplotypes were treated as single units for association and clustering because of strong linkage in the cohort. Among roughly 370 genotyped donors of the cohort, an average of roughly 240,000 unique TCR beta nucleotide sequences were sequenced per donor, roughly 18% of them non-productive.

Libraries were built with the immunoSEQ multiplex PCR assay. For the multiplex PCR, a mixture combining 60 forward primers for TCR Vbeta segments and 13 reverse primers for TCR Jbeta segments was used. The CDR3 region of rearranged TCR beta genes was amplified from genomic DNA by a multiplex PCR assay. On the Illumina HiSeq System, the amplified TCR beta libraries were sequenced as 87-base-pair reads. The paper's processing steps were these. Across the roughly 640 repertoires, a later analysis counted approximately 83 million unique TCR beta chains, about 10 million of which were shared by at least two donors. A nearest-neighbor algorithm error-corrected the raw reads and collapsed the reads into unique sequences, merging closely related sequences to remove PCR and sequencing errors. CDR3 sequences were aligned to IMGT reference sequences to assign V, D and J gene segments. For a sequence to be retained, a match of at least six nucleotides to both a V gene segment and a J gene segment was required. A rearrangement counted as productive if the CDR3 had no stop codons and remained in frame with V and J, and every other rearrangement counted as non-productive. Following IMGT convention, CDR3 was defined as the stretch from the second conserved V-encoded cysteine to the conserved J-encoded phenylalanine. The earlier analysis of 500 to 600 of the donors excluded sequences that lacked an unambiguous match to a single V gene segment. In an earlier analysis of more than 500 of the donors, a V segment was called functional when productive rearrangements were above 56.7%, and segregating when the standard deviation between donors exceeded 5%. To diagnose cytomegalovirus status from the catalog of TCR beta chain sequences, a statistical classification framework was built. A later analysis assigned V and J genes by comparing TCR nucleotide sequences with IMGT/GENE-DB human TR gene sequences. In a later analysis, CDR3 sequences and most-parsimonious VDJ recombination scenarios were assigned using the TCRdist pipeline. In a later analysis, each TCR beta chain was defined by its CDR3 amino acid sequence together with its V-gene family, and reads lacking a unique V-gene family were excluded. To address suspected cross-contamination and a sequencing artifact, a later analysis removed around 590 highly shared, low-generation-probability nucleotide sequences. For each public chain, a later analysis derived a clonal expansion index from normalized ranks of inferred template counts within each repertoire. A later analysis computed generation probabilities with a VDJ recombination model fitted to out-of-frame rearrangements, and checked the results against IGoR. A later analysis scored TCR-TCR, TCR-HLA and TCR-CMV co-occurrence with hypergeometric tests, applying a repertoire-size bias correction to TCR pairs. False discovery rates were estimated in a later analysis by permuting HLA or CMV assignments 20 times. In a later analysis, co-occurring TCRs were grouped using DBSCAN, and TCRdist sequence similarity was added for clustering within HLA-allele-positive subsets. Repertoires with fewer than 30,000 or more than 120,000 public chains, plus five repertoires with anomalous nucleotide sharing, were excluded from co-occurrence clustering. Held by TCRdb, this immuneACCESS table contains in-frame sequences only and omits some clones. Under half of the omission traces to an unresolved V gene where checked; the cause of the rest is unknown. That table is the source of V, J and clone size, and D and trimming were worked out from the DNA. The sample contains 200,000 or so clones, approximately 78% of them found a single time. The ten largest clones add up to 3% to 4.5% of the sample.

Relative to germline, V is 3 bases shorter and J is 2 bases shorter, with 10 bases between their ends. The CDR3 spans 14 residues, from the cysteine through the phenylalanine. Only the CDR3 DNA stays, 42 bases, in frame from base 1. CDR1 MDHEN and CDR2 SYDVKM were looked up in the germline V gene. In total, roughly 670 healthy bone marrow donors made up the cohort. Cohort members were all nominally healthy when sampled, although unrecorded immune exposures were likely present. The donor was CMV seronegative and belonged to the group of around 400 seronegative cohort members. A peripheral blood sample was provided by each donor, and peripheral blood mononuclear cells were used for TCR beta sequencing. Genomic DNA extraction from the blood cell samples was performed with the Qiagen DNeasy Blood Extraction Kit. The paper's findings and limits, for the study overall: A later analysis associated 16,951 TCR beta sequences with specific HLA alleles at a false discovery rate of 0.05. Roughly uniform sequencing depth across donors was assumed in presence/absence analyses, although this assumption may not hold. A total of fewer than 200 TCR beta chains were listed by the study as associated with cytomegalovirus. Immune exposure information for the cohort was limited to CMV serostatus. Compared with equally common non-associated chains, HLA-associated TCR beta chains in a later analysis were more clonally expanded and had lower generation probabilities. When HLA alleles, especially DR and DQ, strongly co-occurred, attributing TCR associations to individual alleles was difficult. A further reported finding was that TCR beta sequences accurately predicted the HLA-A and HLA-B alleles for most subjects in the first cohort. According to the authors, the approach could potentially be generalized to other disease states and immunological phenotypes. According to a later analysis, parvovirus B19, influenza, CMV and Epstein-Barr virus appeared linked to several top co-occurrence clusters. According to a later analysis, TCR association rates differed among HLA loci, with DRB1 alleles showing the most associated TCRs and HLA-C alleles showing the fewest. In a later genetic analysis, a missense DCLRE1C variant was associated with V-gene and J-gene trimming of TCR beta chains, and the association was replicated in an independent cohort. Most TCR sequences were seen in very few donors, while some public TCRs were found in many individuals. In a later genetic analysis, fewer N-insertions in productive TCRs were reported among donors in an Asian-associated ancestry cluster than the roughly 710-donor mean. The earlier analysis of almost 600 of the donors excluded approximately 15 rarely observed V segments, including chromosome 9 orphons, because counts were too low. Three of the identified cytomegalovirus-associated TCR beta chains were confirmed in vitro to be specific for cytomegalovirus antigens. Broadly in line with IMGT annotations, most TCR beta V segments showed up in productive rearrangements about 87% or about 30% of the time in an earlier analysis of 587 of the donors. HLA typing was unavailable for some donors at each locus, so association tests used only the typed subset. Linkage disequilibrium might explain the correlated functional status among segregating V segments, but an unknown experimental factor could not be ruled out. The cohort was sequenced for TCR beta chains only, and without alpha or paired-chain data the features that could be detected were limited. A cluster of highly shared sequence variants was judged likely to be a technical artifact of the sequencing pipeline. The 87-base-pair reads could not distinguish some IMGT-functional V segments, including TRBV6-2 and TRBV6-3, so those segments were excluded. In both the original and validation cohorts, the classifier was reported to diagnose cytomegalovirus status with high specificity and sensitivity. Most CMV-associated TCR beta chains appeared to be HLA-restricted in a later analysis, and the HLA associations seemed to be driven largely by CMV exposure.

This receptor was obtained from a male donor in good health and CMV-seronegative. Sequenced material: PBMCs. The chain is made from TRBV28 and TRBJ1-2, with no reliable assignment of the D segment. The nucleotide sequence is TGTGCCAGCAGTTTCTACGGGTCCAACTATGGCTACACCTTC. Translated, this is CASSFYGSNYGYTF.